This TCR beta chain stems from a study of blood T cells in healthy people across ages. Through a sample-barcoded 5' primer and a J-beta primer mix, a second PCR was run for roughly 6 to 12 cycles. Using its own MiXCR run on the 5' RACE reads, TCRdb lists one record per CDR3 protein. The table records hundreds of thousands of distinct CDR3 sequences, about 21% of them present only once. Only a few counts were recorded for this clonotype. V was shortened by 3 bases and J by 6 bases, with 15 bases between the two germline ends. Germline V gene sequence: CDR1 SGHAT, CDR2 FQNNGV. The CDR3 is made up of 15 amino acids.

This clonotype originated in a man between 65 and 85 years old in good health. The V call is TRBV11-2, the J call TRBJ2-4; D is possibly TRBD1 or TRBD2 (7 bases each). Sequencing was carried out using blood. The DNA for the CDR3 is TGTGCCAGCAGCTTCAGGGGGGGGCCAGGAAACATTCAGTACTTC. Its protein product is CASSFRGGPGNIQYF.